The present TCR beta chain was sequenced within a study of blood T cell repertoires in COVID-19. Study at large: Samples of COVID-19 (acute and convalescent) were obtained from the United States, Italy and Spain. T cells, B-cell-depleted T cells, or PBMCs provided the cDNA or gDNA that served as material.

V was cut by 0 bases and J by 5 bases, with 13 bases left in between. The CDR3 is 15 amino acids. Germline V gene lookup returns CDR1 MNHEY and CDR2 SMNVEV (reference sequence). As processed by the authors: It was from reference gene primer amplification that nucleated cell counts were estimated. Method: immunoSEQ multiplex PCR; TCRdb's copy keeps in-frame clones and lacks some. V, J and clone size reflect that table, while D and trimming were determined from the DNA. This table holds around 40,000 clones, 85% to 95% found once. This TCR came from a human donor with active COVID-19. The donor label of this sample is uncertain. Material: peripheral blood. The chain joins TRBV27 to TRBJ1-1; D not resolved. The CDR3 loop reads CASSLSRTGVTEAFF. The DNA of the CDR3 is TGTGCCAGCAGTTTATCAAGAACCGGGGTAACTGAAGCTTTCTTT.